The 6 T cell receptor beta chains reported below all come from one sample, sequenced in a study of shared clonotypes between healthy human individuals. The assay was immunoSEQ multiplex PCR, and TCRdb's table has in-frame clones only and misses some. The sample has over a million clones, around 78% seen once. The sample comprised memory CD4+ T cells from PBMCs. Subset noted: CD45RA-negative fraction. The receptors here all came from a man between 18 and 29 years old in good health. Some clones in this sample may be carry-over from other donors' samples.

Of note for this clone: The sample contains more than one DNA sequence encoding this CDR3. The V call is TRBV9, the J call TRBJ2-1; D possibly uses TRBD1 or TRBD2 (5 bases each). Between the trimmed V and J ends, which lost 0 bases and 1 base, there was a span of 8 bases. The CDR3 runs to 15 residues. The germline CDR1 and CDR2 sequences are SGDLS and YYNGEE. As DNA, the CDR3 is TGTGCCAGCAGCGTAGCGGGACCGTCCTACAATGAGCAGTTCTTC. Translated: CASSVAGPSYNEQFF.

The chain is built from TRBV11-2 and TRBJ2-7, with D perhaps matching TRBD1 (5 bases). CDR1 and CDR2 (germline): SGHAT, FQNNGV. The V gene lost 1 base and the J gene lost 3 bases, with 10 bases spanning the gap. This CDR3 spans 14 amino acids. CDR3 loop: CASSLVQQGYEQYF. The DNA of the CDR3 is TGTGCCAGCAGCTTAGTTCAGCAGGGCTACGAGCAGTACTTC.

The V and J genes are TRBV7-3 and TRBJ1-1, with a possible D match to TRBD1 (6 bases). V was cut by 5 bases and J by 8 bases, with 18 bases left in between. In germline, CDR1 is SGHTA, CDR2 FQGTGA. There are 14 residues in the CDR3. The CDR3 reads CASSATGGLLEAFF. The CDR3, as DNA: TGTGCCAGCAGCGCGACCGGGGGCTTATTAGAAGCTTTCTTT.

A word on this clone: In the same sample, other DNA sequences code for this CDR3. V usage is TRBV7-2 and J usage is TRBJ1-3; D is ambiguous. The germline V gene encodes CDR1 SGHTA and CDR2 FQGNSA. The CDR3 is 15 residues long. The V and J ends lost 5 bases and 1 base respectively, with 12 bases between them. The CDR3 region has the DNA TGTGCCAGCAGCCCTCGGACGGCTTCTGGAAACACCATATATTTT. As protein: CASSPRTASGNTIYF.

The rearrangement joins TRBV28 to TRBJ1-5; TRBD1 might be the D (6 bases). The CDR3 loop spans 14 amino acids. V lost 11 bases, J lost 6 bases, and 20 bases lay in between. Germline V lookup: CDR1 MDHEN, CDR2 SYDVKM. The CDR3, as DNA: TGTGCCCCGGGGGGGGGCGGGAAGGGTCAGCCCCAGCATTTT. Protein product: CAPGGGGKGQPQHF.

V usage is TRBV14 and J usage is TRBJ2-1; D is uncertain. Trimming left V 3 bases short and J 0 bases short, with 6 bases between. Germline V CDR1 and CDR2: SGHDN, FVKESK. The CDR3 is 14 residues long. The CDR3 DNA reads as TGTGCCAGCAGCCAGGGTAACTCCTACAATGAGCAGTTCTTC. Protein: CASSQGNSYNEQFF.